The clone carrying this T cell receptor (beta chain) was counted a few times. Its matching antigen is unknown. This record comes from a study of CD8+ T cells in alopecia areata. Study in general: Tofacitinib exposure lasted 6 to 18 months, followed by 6 months off drug. The study's findings and limits: Normal scalp showed lower clonality than lesional scalp, especially alopecia totalis/universalis. Normal skin contains resident alphabeta T cells, and these are also sequenced in scalp samples.

Patients with alopecia areata provided lesional scalp punch biopsies as well as peripheral blood. TCR sequencing used cDNA made by reverse transcription of extracted RNA. Method: immunoSEQ multiplex PCR; TCRdb's copy keeps in-frame clones and lacks some. The sample holds around 5,400 clones, roughly three fifths seen once. V lost 2 bases and J lost 8, with 7 bases in between. The CDR3 totals 11 residues. Germline V gene sequence: CDR1 GTSNPN, CDR2 SVGIG (reference sequence). The TCR originated in a human donor with alopecia areata. Material for sequencing was skin. The V call is TRBV30, the J call TRBJ2-1; D is uncertain. The DNA for the CDR3 is TGTGCCTGGAGTATCATACATGAGCAGTTCTTC. The encoded protein is CAWSIIHEQFF.